This entry lists 32 T cell receptor beta chains sequenced from one sample in a study of T cell responses to AZD1222 COVID-19 vaccine. TCRdb's table, derived via immunoSEQ multiplex PCR, lists solely in-frame clones and lacks some. Seen here are 150,000 to 200,000 clones, 85% to 95% observed once, and the top ten hold 0.6% to 0.7%. The source material was peripheral blood, sampled on day 0 of AZD1222 vaccination. These receptors all come from an adult in good health.

The chain combines TRBV24-1 with TRBJ1-1; 7 positions match TRBD1. Germline V CDR1 and CDR2: KGHDR, SFDVKD. The CDR3 sequence is 15 residues long. The trim removed 4 bases at V and 4 bases at J, leaving 8 bases unmatched. The CDR3 bases are TGTGCCACCAGTGAATATGACAGGGAGTTCACTGAAGCTTTCTTT. It is translated as CATSEYDREFTEAFF.

This chain's CDR3 is CASSRSSGREKFF. DNA for the CDR3: TGTGCCAGCAGTCGATCTAGCGGGAGGGAAAAGTTCTTC. The chain combines TRBV3-1 (or the pseudogene TRBV3-2) with TRBJ2-1; TRBD2 agrees at 12 bases. CDR3 length equals 13 residues. In germline, CDR1 is LGHDT, CDR2 YNNKEL (reference sequence). The ends lost 6 bases at V and 14 bases at J; junction bases unmatched: 8.

This chain links TRBV5-5 with TRBJ2-3; 7 nucleotides line up with TRBD2. The CDR3 covers 16 residues. V trimming: 0 bases; J trimming: 3 bases; junction bases outside the gene matches: 7. In germline, CDR1 is SGHKS, CDR2 YYEKEE (reference sequence). CDR3 in DNA: TGTGCCAGCAGCTTGGCCTGGCGGGAGAGGACAGATACGCAGTATTTT. It is translated as CASSLAWRERTDTQYF.

V and J are TRBV21-1 and TRBJ1-1. TRBV21-1 is a recognized pseudogene. The CDR3 is 22 amino acids. CDR3 residues: CASSKEEDDLIGWLIPNTEAFF. CDR3 nucleotide sequence: TGTGCCAGCAGCAAAGAGGAGGACGACTTAATTGGATGGTTGATACCGAACACTGAAGCTTTCTTT.

This rearrangement joins TRBV9 to TRBJ1-1; a weak D match, TRBD1 (6 bases). Trimming cost V 3 bases and J 9 bases, with 12 bases left between them. Germline loops: CDR1 SGDLS, CDR2 YYNGEE. The CDR3 spans 12 residues. The CDR3 bases are TGTGCCAGCAGCGGACAGGTGGGGAAAGCTTTCTTT. Its protein is CASSGQVGKAFF.

The chain carries TRBV6-5 and TRBJ2-7, with 7 positions matching TRBD2. The CDR3 is 14 residues long. V shed 6 bases and J 1 base; nucleotides not matched to a gene: 6. CDR1 MNHEY and CDR2 SVGAGI come from the germline V gene. The CDR3 region is CASRRLATSYEQYF. The DNA for the CDR3 is TGTGCCAGCAGGCGACTAGCAACGTCCTACGAGCAGTACTTC.

The chain is built from TRBV14 and TRBJ1-2, with D perhaps TRBD1 (6 bases). This CDR3 spans 11 amino acids. CDR1 SGHDN and CDR2 FVKESK come from the germline V gene. V gave up 8 bases and J gave up 8 bases, with 12 bases separating them. CDR3 region: CASREGGGYTF. The CDR3 coding sequence is TGTGCCAGCCGAGAGGGGGGCGGCTACACCTTC.

Written as DNA, the CDR3 is TGTGCCAGCAGTTACCAGCGGGCGGGCACAGATACGCAGTATTTT. Protein sequence: CASSYQRAGTDTQYF. The chain employs TRBV6-5 and TRBJ2-3; D perhaps matches TRBD2 (6 bases). The V gene lost 2 bases and the J gene lost 1 base, with 10 bases spanning the gap. Germline V lookup: CDR1 MNHEY, CDR2 SVGAGI. This CDR3 comprises 15 residues.

The chain carries TRBV11-2 and TRBJ2-7; D gene ambiguous. Germline V gene lookup returns CDR1 SGHAT and CDR2 FQNNGV. This CDR3 has 11 amino acids. V was clipped by 4 bases and J by 7 bases, with 8 bases between them. The CDR3 sequence: CASSSSLEQYF. In DNA, the CDR3 is TGTGCCAGCAGCTCCTCTTTGGAGCAGTACTTC.

The rearrangement links TRBV6-1 to TRBJ1-4; perhaps TRBD1 as D (5 bases). Germline values: CDR1 MNHNS, CDR2 SASEGT. The CDR3 is made up of 15 amino acids. Trimming cost V 2 bases and J 3 bases, with 10 bases left between them. The CDR3 DNA sequence: TGTGCCAGCAGTGAATCGGGACCACCTAATGAAAAACTGTTTTTT. Amino acid sequence: CASSESGPPNEKLFF.

The genes are TRBV6-2 or TRBV6-3 and TRBJ2-1, with 7 bases matching TRBD2. Germline trimming cut 2 bases from V and 6 bases from J; bases unmatched to any gene: 4. From germline, CDR1 is MNHEY and CDR2 SVGEGT. The CDR3 has 14 amino acids. The CDR3 is CASSYGGSLNEQFF. CDR3 coding DNA: TGTGCCAGCAGTTACGGCGGGAGTCTCAATGAGCAGTTCTTC.

This clone was counted a few times. The V call is TRBV7-9, the J call TRBJ2-3, with TRBD2 matching over 12 bases. Per germline, CDR1 SEHNR and CDR2 FQNEAQ (reference sequence). The CDR3 has 14 amino acids. V gave up 4 bases and J gave up 5 bases; unmatched junction bases: 1. The CDR3 region is CASSSTSGRDTQYF. DNA of the CDR3: TGTGCCAGCAGCTCGACTAGCGGGAGAGATACGCAGTATTTT. Variable domain in full (rest from reference TRBV7-9 and TRBJ2-3): DTGVSQNPRHKITKRGQNVTFRCDPISEHNRLYWYRQTLGQGPEFLTYFQNEAQLEKSRLLSDRFSAERPKGSFSTLEIQRTEQGDSAMYLCASSSTSGRDTQYFGPGTRLTVL.

The gene calls are TRBV6-1 and TRBJ1-2, with 9 bases identical to TRBD1. The CDR3 runs to 18 residues. Germline V lookup: CDR1 MNHNS, CDR2 SASEGT. V shed 3 bases, J shed 6 bases, and the junction held 17 bases outside the gene matches. The DNA of the CDR3 is TGTGCCAGCAGTGATTACATCGGGACAGGGTCAAAGGGGCATGGCTACACCTTC. Translating it yields CASSDYIGTGSKGHGYTF.

The rearrangement links TRBV4-1 to TRBJ2-7; 11 nucleotides align to TRBD2. The CDR3 has 16 residues. The germline gives CDR1 MGHRA, CDR2 YSYEKL. V shed 2 bases and J 3 bases; nucleotides not matched to a gene: 6. The CDR3 spells CASSQHTSGSFYEQYF. The CDR3 DNA is TGCGCCAGCAGCCAACACACTAGCGGGAGTTTCTACGAGCAGTACTTC.

The V call is TRBV11-2, the J call TRBJ1-1; D gene unclear. This CDR3 has 15 residues. The ends were cut back, 5 bases at V and 0 bases at J, with 13 bases in the middle. Germline V CDR1 and CDR2: SGHAT, FQNNGV. For the CDR3, the DNA is TGTGCCAGCAGCCACCGTTATGAGATGAACACTGAAGCTTTCTTT. Its translation: CASSHRYEMNTEAFF.

This clone has more than one count but fewer than ten. The J gene is TRBJ1-6, the V gene TRBV5-4; D unresolved. V was clipped by 4 bases and J by 2 bases, with 13 bases between them. The CDR3 is 16 amino acids. Germline V CDR1 and CDR2: SGHNT, YYREEE (reference sequence). The DNA for the CDR3 is TGTGCCAGCAGCACCTCCACGGACCCCTATAATTCACCCCTCCACTTT. Protein sequence: CASSTSTDPYNSPLHF.

The chain has TRBV3-1 (or the pseudogene TRBV3-2) and TRBJ2-7; 10 bases match TRBD1. Unmatched junction bases numbered 6, after V lost 5 bases and J lost 5 bases. CDR3 length: 14 residues. Looked up from germline, CDR1 is LGHDT and CDR2 is YNNKEL (reference sequence). The CDR3 is CASSIRDRGDEQYF. CDR3 DNA: TGTGCCAGCAGCATCCGGGACAGGGGTGACGAGCAGTACTTC.

CDR3 in amino acids: CASRGGRRHEQYF. The CDR3 DNA is TGTGCCAGCAGGGGCGGCAGGAGGCACGAGCAGTACTTC. V gene TRBV2 combines with J gene TRBJ2-7, with TRBD2 as a possible D gene (5 bases). With 6 bases removed from V and 5 bases from J, the gap between germline ends came to 14 bases. Germline V gives CDR1 SNHLY, CDR2 FYNNEI. The CDR3 loop spans 13 amino acids. Using reference TRBV2 and TRBJ2-7 for the parts outside the CDR3, the full variable domain is EPEVTQTPSHQVTQMGQEVILRCVPISNHLYFYWYRQILGQKVEFLVSFYNNEISEKSEIFDDQFSVERPDGSNFTLKIRSTKLEDSAMYFCASRGGRRHEQYFGPGTRLTVT.

Here the CDR3 reads CASRLTGNMNTEAFF. The DNA for the CDR3 is TGTGCCAGTAGGCTGACAGGGAACATGAACACTGAAGCTTTCTTT. The rearrangement joins TRBV19 to TRBJ1-1; 7 bases match TRBD1. V was pared by 6 bases and J by 0 bases, with 7 bases of the junction left unmatched. The germline V gene encodes CDR1 LNHDA and CDR2 SQIVND (reference sequence). The CDR3 is 15 residues long.

The genes are TRBV29-1 and TRBJ1-2; D is perhaps TRBD1 (6 bases). Germline V gene data show CDR1 as SQVTM and CDR2 as ANQGSEA. This CDR3 contains 11 residues. V lost 3 bases, J lost 8 bases, and 10 bases lay in between. CDR3 coding DNA: TGCAGCGTTGACAGGGGCGGGGGCTACACCTTC. Translated: CSVDRGGGYTF.

The chain is built from TRBV6-5 and TRBJ1-1; D is ambiguous. CDR1 MNHEY and CDR2 SVGAGI come from the germline V gene. This CDR3 has 14 amino acids. Deletions cut 2 bases from V and 3 bases from J, with 10 bases between. The CDR3 spells CASSYAIRHTEAFF. The CDR3 bases are TGTGCCAGCAGTTACGCGATTCGACACACTGAAGCTTTCTTT.

The V and J genes are TRBV11-2 and TRBJ2-1; no clear D. V lost 4 bases, J lost 4 bases, and 14 bases lay in between. The V gene's germline CDR1 is SGHAT and CDR2 FQNNGV. The CDR3 consists of 15 residues. The DNA of the CDR3 is TGTGCCAGCAGCTACCACTTCCTTGAGTACAATGAGCAGTTCTTC. Translated: CASSYHFLEYNEQFF.

The genes are TRBV12-3 or TRBV12-4 and TRBJ1-2; D gene uncertain. With 3 bases removed from V and 4 bases from J, the gap between germline ends came to 9 bases. The CDR3 contains 13 residues. In DNA form, the CDR3 reads TGTGCCAGCAGTTTGAGGCGGAGCTATGGCTACACCTTC. This gives the protein CASSLRRSYGYTF.

The chain links TRBV29-1 to TRBJ1-1; D is unclear. Germline assignment: CDR1 SQVTM and CDR2 ANQGSEA. V lost 7 bases and J lost 5, with 14 bases in between. The CDR3 runs to 12 residues. CDR3 coding DNA: TGCAGCGGCCGGTCCATCGGGACTGAAGCTTTCTTT. Protein sequence: CSGRSIGTEAFF.

This chain uses TRBV7-2 with TRBJ2-5; TRBD2 aligns across 7 bases. Germline-derived CDR1 and CDR2 are SGHTA and FQGNSA. The CDR3 spans 13 residues. Unmatched junction bases numbered 3, after V lost 3 bases and J lost 5 bases. This CDR3 is CASSFAGEETQYF. The CDR3 bases are TGTGCCAGCAGCTTTGCGGGGGAGGAGACCCAGTACTTC.

The chain links TRBV29-1 to TRBJ1-1; 7 bases are a match to TRBD1. The CDR3 sequence is 13 residues long. The trim removed 4 bases at V and 1 base at J, leaving 3 bases unmatched. Germline assignment: CDR1 SQVTM and CDR2 ANQGSEA. CDR3 residues: CSVGGQQNTEAFF. The CDR3 region has the DNA TGCAGCGTTGGGGGACAGCAGAACACTGAAGCTTTCTTT.

DNA for the CDR3: TGTGCCAGCAGCGAGACTAACAAGCGGAGGGAGGGGAACACTGAAGCTTTCTTT. This gives the protein CASSETNKRREGNTEAFF. This chain uses TRBV9 with TRBJ1-1; D not resolved. CDR1 is SGDLS and CDR2 is YYNGEE in the germline V gene. The length of the CDR3 is 18 residues. V lost 3 bases and J lost 1, with 22 bases in between.

The chain is built from TRBV12-3 or TRBV12-4 and TRBJ2-1, with a tentative D call TRBD2 (5 bases). V gave up 1 base and J gave up 9 bases, with 10 bases separating them. The CDR3 extends over 13 amino acids. The DNA of the CDR3 is TGTGCCAGCAGTTTAGGCGTGAGGGTTGAGCAGTTCTTC. Translated: CASSLGVRVEQFF.

The chain combines TRBV9 with TRBJ2-3; TRBD2 matches at 14 bases. V was clipped by 4 bases and J by 5 bases; unmatched bases: 6. CDR1 is SGDLS and CDR2 is YYNGEE in the germline V gene. The CDR3 is 16 residues long. This chain's CDR3 is CASSPLGTSGRDTQYF. CDR3 coding DNA: TGTGCCAGCAGCCCCCTAGGGACTAGCGGGAGAGATACGCAGTATTTT.

This clone was seen once. Sequence at one end of the junction differs from germline and may be a read error. V gene TRBV6-6 combines with J gene TRBJ1-3; D is unclear. CDR1 is MNHNY and CDR2 is SVGAGI in the germline V gene (reference sequence). The CDR3 is 15 residues long. CDR3 coding DNA: TGTGCCTGCAGTAGTGACGAGTTCTCTGGAAACACCATATATTTT. Encoded protein: CACSSDEFSGNTIYF.

This sequence joins TRBV7-9 and TRBJ2-7; D perhaps matches TRBD2 (5 bases). Germline V CDR1 and CDR2: SEHNR, FQNEAQ (reference sequence). The CDR3 is 15 residues long. V was shortened by 1 base and J by 1 base, with 11 bases between the two germline ends. The CDR3 is CASSLELRASYEQYF. CDR3 DNA: TGTGCCAGCAGCTTAGAGTTGCGGGCTTCCTACGAGCAGTACTTC.

J is TRBJ1-5 and V is TRBV19, with 9 bases that match TRBD1. Per germline, CDR1 LNHDA and CDR2 SQIVND (reference sequence). Germline trimming cut 5 bases from V and 4 bases from J; bases unmatched to any gene: 9. This CDR3 contains 16 residues. CDR3 sequence (DNA): TGTGCCAGTAGTGCCGCGGGTGGGACAGGGAATCAGCCCCAGCATTTT. It encodes CASSAAGGTGNQPQHF.